This passage covers 11 T cell receptor beta chains from one sample sequenced in a study of blood T cells in healthy people across ages (dated by TCRdb to the mid-2010s). The library was produced with 5' RACE. TCRdb records Illumina HiSeq 2500 as the sequencer. A second PCR of roughly 6 to 11 cycles was run with a J-beta primer mix and a sample-barcoded 5' primer. TCRdb itself trimmed the public reads at Q25 with fastp, ran MiXCR and retained productive beta chains. Identical CDR3 proteins give one entry, which carries the most common genes and DNA. Present in this sample are around 690,000 distinct CDR3 sequences, 45% to 65% of which were seen just once. More than 35% of the sample comes from the top ten. The sequencing sample was made of blood. Receptors originate from a man aged 60 to 69 in good health.

Points on this clonotype: Germline and junction disagree at one end, which may indicate a read error. The V gene is TRBV20-1, the J gene TRBJ1-2; D possibly corresponds to TRBD1 (6 bases). The CDR3 sequence is 14 residues long. Germline CDR1 DFQATT, CDR2 SNEGSKA (reference sequence). The CDR3, as DNA: TGCAGTGCTAGTAGGGGGACGCCTAACTATGGCTGCACCTTC. Translated: CSASRGTPNYGCTF.

J is TRBJ2-4 and V is TRBV20-1, with TRBD1 matching over 8 bases. The J call may be incorrect, as the DNA end agrees better with TRBJ2-7. The CDR3 consists of 13 residues. Per the germline V gene, CDR1 is DFQATT and CDR2 is SNEGSKA (reference sequence). For the CDR3, the DNA is TGCAGCGCCCACCGGACAGGGACCTACGAGCAGTACTTC. It yields the protein CSAHRTGTYEQYF.

This clonotype was found many times. Here the CDR3 DNA reads TGTGCCAGCAGCTGGGGGGGCAGCCCCACAGATACGCAGTATTTT. Its translation is CASSWGGSPTDTQYF. The chain employs TRBV4-2 and TRBJ2-3; perhaps TRBD2 as D (7 bases). Trimming took off 5 bases at V and 2 bases at J, with 14 bases between the two ends. The germline CDR1 and CDR2 sequences are LGHNA and YNFKEQ. The CDR3 runs to 15 residues.

The chain recombines TRBV11-1 with TRBJ2-2, with a possible D match to TRBD1 (5 bases). Germline assignment: CDR1 SGHAT and CDR2 FQDESV (reference sequence). V was trimmed by 5 bases and J by 3 bases, leaving 13 bases between them. The CDR3 extends over 15 amino acids. The chain's CDR3 is CASSQRQGDTGELFF. In DNA, the CDR3 is TGTGCCAGCAGCCAACGCCAGGGTGACACCGGGGAGCTGTTTTTT.

This clonotype was seen a single time. The genes are TRBV9 and TRBJ2-1; 12 bases agree with TRBD2. The trim removed 4 bases at V and 6 bases at J, leaving 8 bases unmatched. This CDR3 region has 16 residues. Germline V gene sequence: CDR1 SGDLS, CDR2 YYNGEE. CDR3 sequence: CASSPLLAGGRNEQFF. DNA of the CDR3: TGTGCCAGCAGCCCCTTGCTAGCGGGGGGGCGCAATGAGCAGTTCTTC.

This sequence joins TRBV7-2 and TRBJ1-1; 7 bases line up with TRBD1. The CDR3 consists of 17 residues. With 1 base clipped from V and 1 base from J, the junction kept 9 bases outside the gene matches. Germline V gives CDR1 SGHTA, CDR2 FQGNSA. The CDR3 sequence: CASSLEPGTVPNTEAFF. In DNA, the CDR3 is TGTGCCAGCAGCTTAGAACCCGGGACAGTCCCGAACACTGAAGCTTTCTTT.

V and J are TRBV3-1 and TRBJ2-5; tentatively, D is TRBD1 or TRBD2 (5 bases each). The DNA matches TRBJ2-7 better at its end, which makes the J call doubtful. Germline V CDR1 and CDR2: LGHDT, YNNKEL (reference sequence). The CDR3 contains 11 residues. CDR3 sequence (DNA): TGTGCCAGCAGCTGGGGGTTCGAGCAGTACTTC. It translates to CASSWGFEQYF.

This clonotype was seen once. A junction end diverges from the germline sequence, so it may reflect a read error. The chain uses TRBV7-2 and TRBJ2-5; TRBD2 might be the D (5 bases). The CDR3 spans 14 residues. CDR1 and CDR2 (germline): SGHTA, FQGNSA. The CDR3: CASSPGSVPETPYF. The DNA of the CDR3 is TGTGCCAGCAGTCCGGGGAGCGTTCCGGAGACCCCGTACTTC.

CDR3 nucleotides: TGCGCCAGCAGCCAAGATGGGCCTAGTTGTACGCAGTATTTT. Amino acid sequence: CASSQDGPSCTQYF. V usage is TRBV4-1 and J usage is TRBJ2-3; no clear D. Germline V gene sequence: CDR1 MGHRA, CDR2 YSYEKL. The CDR3 spans 14 residues. V was pared by 0 bases and J by 8 bases, with 12 bases between.

This rearrangement joins TRBV20-1 to TRBJ2-4; 8 positions match TRBD1. Germline CDR1 is DFQATT and CDR2 is SNEGSKA (reference sequence). V was pared by 0 bases and J by 8 bases, with 6 bases of the junction left unmatched. This CDR3 comprises 14 residues. The CDR3 bases are TGCAGTGCTAGAGACTCAGGGGGCTCGTACATTCAGTACTTC. Its translation: CSARDSGGSYIQYF.

This clonotype has a handful of counts. The chain joins TRBV20-1 to TRBJ2-1; 14 bases fit TRBD2. The germline V gene has CDR1 DFQATT and CDR2 SNEGSKA (reference sequence). After removal of 2 bases from V and 2 bases from J, the junction contained 8 bases not matched to a gene. The CDR3 sequence is 18 residues long. This CDR3 is CSARPTSGGAGTYNEQFF. The CDR3 DNA reads TGCAGTGCTAGACCGACTAGCGGGGGGGCCGGGACCTACAATGAGCAGTTCTTC.